These 30 T cell receptor beta chains originate from one sample sequenced in a study of breast tumors, draining lymph nodes, adjacent tissues listed by TCRdb under 2016. Lymph node samples came from the axillary draining lymph nodes of breast cancer patients. The library was built by means of multiplex PCR. TCRdb shows the sequencer as Illumina HiSeq 2000. The public reads were quality trimmed at Q25 with fastp and then assembled into clones with MiXCR by TCRdb, keeping productive beta chains. One record per CDR3 amino acid sequence lists the most common genes and DNA. The sample yields over 150,000 distinct CDR3 sequences; 30% to 35% were counted once. The biggest ten clones account for approximately 4.2% of the sample. The sequenced material came from axillary lymph node tissue. The receptors were gathered from a female donor with breast cancer. Some clones in this sample may be carry-over from other donors' samples.

This chain uses TRBV29-1 with TRBJ2-3, with 14 bases matching TRBD2. Germline CDR1 SQVTM, CDR2 ANQGSEA. The CDR3 extends over 19 amino acids. The CDR3 DNA reads as TGCAGTGCTGATCCCGCCTCCGGGACTAGCGGGGGTAGCACAGATACGCAGTATTTT. This encodes CSADPASGTSGGSTDTQYF.

Comments on this clonotype: A read error may be the cause here, since a much bigger clone is one base away. The chain has TRBV12-5 and TRBJ1-2, with D uncertain. The CDR3 has 14 amino acids. Germline loops: CDR1 LGHNT, CDR2 FRNRAP. This chain's CDR3 is CASVLDPVGCGYTF. The DNA for the CDR3 is TGTGCTAGTGTTTTGGACCCAGTCGGCTGTGGCTACACCTTC.

This clonotype was observed at least ten times. The chain joins TRBV9 to TRBJ2-7; 8 bases fit TRBD1. J was trimmed by 3 bases and V by 4 bases; bases with no gene match: 9. The germline CDR1 and CDR2 sequences are SGDLS and YYNGEE. CDR3 length equals 15 residues. CDR3 in amino acids: CASSPHAGTGYEQYF. CDR3 nucleotide sequence: TGTGCCAGCAGCCCCCATGCCGGGACAGGCTACGAGCAGTACTTC.

This clonotype was observed many times. This sequence joins TRBV2 and TRBJ1-5; perhaps TRBD1 as D (5 bases). The CDR3 contains 16 residues. In germline, CDR1 is SNHLY, CDR2 FYNNEI. The V gene lost 3 bases and the J gene lost 0 bases, with 12 bases spanning the gap. This chain's CDR3 is CASSDWDGYSNQPQHF. CDR3 DNA sequence: TGTGCCAGCAGTGATTGGGACGGCTATAGCAATCAGCCCCAGCATTTT.

A few counts support this clonotype. The chain uses TRBV5-6 and TRBJ2-4; D is unclear. Looked up from germline, CDR1 is SGHDT and CDR2 is YYEEEE. V was trimmed by 7 bases and J by 1 base, leaving 15 bases between them. The CDR3 is made up of 15 amino acids. The CDR3 DNA reads TGTGCCAGCCTTAAATTCGGGTTGGCCAAAAACATTCAGTACTTC. Translated, it gives CASLKFGLAKNIQYF. The variable domain in full, completed from reference TRBV5-6 and TRBJ2-4, reads DAGVTQSPTHLIKTRGQQVTLRCSPKSGHDTVSWYQQALGQGPQFIFQYYEEEERQRGNFPDRFSGHQFPNYSSELNVNALLLGDSALYLCASLKFGLAKNIQYFGAGTRLSVL.

This clonotype has just a few counts. V gene TRBV7-2 combines with J gene TRBJ2-7; TRBD2 aligns across 8 bases. Germline values: CDR1 SGHTA, CDR2 FQGNSA. The V and J ends lost 7 bases and 3 bases, in that order; junction bases with no gene match: 8. This CDR3 contains 14 residues. For the CDR3, the DNA is TGTGCCAGCACAACTAGCGGAAGCCTCTACGAGCAGTACTTC. Amino acids: CASTTSGSLYEQYF.

This clonotype was found many times. The junction and the germline gene differ at one end; a read error may be behind it. The chain carries TRBV7-3 and TRBJ2-7, with unresolved D. This CDR3 comprises 13 residues. The V gene's germline CDR1 is SGHTA and CDR2 FQGTGA. The DNA of the CDR3 is TGTGCCAGCAGCTTAGGGTCCTCCGACGAGCAGTACTTC. Translating gives CASSLGSSDEQYF.

This clonotype was seen at least ten times. V is TRBV29-1 and J is TRBJ1-2; 8 bases are a match to TRBD1. V gave up 6 bases and J gave up 3 bases; unmatched junction bases: 9. The CDR3 spans 14 residues. In germline, CDR1 is SQVTM, CDR2 ANQGSEA. As DNA, the CDR3 is TGCAGCGTAGCTACGGACAGGGCCGACTATGGCTACACCTTC. The encoded protein is CSVATDRADYGYTF.

This clonotype was counted many times. V and J are TRBV4-1 and TRBJ2-2; 9 bases align to TRBD1. The length of the CDR3 is 18 residues. Trimming took 3 bases from V and 6 from J; bases not matched to a gene: 14. The germline CDR1 and CDR2 sequences are MGHRA and YSYEKL. The CDR3 sequence is CASSHYRGRNGNAGELFF. The CDR3 nucleotides read TGCGCCAGCAGCCACTACAGGGGGCGGAACGGCAACGCCGGGGAGCTGTTTTTT.

This clonotype occurred a few times. The chain employs TRBV27 and TRBJ2-7; D is unresolved. Trimming took 2 bases from V and 2 from J, leaving 7 bases between them. This CDR3 contains 13 residues. CDR1 is MNHEY, CDR2 SMNVEV, per germline (reference sequence). The CDR3 region has the DNA TGTGCCAGCAGTTTAGGTTCCGCCTACGAGCAGTACTTC. Protein product: CASSLGSAYEQYF.

At least ten counts were recorded for this clonotype. The chain uses TRBV4-2 and TRBJ2-1, with D maybe TRBD1 (5 bases). With 0 bases removed from V and 7 bases from J, the gap between germline ends came to 7 bases. CDR1 and CDR2 from the germline V gene are LGHNA and YNFKEQ. This CDR3 contains 13 residues. The CDR3 nucleotides are TGTGCCAGCAGCCAAGAGGGGCTAAATGAGCAGTTCTTC. This codes for CASSQEGLNEQFF.

This clonotype was recorded many times. This chain uses TRBV4-2 with TRBJ2-1; tentatively, D is TRBD2 (5 bases). Trimming pared 0 bases from V and 10 bases from J, leaving 13 bases between. Germline CDR1 is LGHNA and CDR2 is YNFKEQ. This CDR3 region has 14 residues. CDR3 sequence reads: CASSQETGTGEQFF. The CDR3 nucleotides are TGTGCCAGCAGCCAAGAAACCGGCACGGGAGAGCAGTTCTTC.

For this clonotype: It is likely a read error, because the conserved phenylalanine at the end of the CDR3 is missing. This chain uses TRBV12-3 or TRBV12-4 with TRBJ2-3; 12 nucleotides align to TRBD2. There are 15 residues in the CDR3. V gave up 3 bases and J gave up 5 bases; unmatched junction bases: 3. Here the CDR3 DNA reads TGTGCCAGCAGTTTCCCTAGCGGGGGGGTAGATACGCAGTATCTT. Translated: CASSFPSGGVDTQYL.

The gene calls are TRBV15 and TRBJ1-5; 9 nucleotides align to TRBD1. CDR3 length: 16 residues. The germline CDR1 and CDR2 sequences are LNHNV and YYDKDF (reference sequence). The ends lost 1 base at V and 3 bases at J; junction bases unmatched: 4. The CDR3 here is CATSRAGTGYNQPQHF. CDR3 bases: TGTGCCACCAGCAGAGCCGGGACAGGGTACAATCAGCCCCAGCATTTT.

This clonotype was seen many times. This sequence joins TRBV2 and TRBJ2-3, with D tentatively TRBD2 (5 bases). CDR1 is SNHLY, CDR2 FYNNEI, per germline. This CDR3 is built from 16 residues. V dropped 0 bases and J dropped 0 bases, with 10 bases sitting between them. The CDR3 sequence is CASSEAERLSTDTQYF. The CDR3, as DNA: TGTGCCAGCAGTGAAGCTGAGAGACTAAGCACAGATACGCAGTATTTT. The entire variable domain, with the rest obtained from reference TRBV2 and TRBJ2-3, is as follows: EPEVTQTPSHQVTQMGQEVILRCVPISNHLYFYWYRQILGQKVEFLVSFYNNEISEKSEIFDDQFSVERPDGSNFTLKIRSTKLEDSAMYFCASSEAERLSTDTQYFGPGTRLTVL.

Regarding this clonotype: A much larger clonotype is one base distant, so this may be a read error. The rearrangement links TRBV20-1 to TRBJ2-1; D is tentatively TRBD1 or TRBD2 (5 bases each). Trimming took 6 bases from V and 0 from J, leaving 27 bases between them. This CDR3 comprises 19 residues. The V gene's germline CDR1 is DFQATT and CDR2 SNEGSKA (reference sequence). Here the CDR3 DNA reads TGCAGTGCCCAGACACGTGGGGGAAGGGGTAGAAACTCCTACAATGAGCAGTTCTTC. Encoded protein: CSAQTRGGRGRNSYNEQFF.

This clonotype occurred many times. The CDR3 here is CASSPPGARYGYTF. The CDR3 nucleotides read TGTGCCAGCAGCCCTCCGGGGGCGCGGTATGGCTACACCTTC. The chain carries TRBV11-3 and TRBJ1-2; D is possibly TRBD1 (6 bases). The CDR3 is 14 residues long. The germline CDR1 and CDR2 sequences are SGHNT and YENEEA. Trimming took off 5 bases at V and 5 bases at J, with 15 bases between the two ends. The variable domain in full, completed from reference TRBV11-3 and TRBJ1-2, reads EAGVVQSPRYKIIEKKQPVAFWCNPISGHNTLYWYLQNLGQGPELLIRYENEEAVDDSQLPKDRFSAERLKGVDSTLKIQPAELGDSAVYLCASSPPGARYGYTFGSGTRLTVV.

This clonotype was observed at least ten times. The V call is TRBV19, the J call TRBJ1-3; tentative D call: TRBD1 (6 bases). Germline CDR1 and CDR2: LNHDA and SQIVND (reference sequence). The CDR3 length is 16 residues. Trimming took off 5 bases at V and 4 bases at J, with 18 bases between the two ends. The CDR3 nucleotides read TGTGCCAGTAGTCACCTGGGCAGGGGCCCCGGAAACACCATATATTTT. Protein sequence: CASSHLGRGPGNTIYF.

This clonotype has a count of ten or more. The chain is built from TRBV29-1 and TRBJ1-2; 9 positions match TRBD1. Germline loops: CDR1 SQVTM, CDR2 ANQGSEA. V shed 0 bases and J 2 bases; nucleotides not matched to a gene: 13. The CDR3 spans 18 residues. This chain's CDR3 is CSVEEPLWRGQGNYGYTF. Here the CDR3 DNA reads TGCAGCGTTGAAGAGCCCTTATGGAGAGGACAGGGGAACTATGGCTACACCTTC.

This clonotype appeared a few times. The chain recombines TRBV12-3 or TRBV12-4 with TRBJ2-1; D is perhaps TRBD2 (7 bases). This CDR3 region has 19 residues. Trimming removed 1 base from V and 0 bases from J, with 19 bases in between. The CDR3 here is CASSLVPGGGRSSYNEQFF. DNA of the CDR3: TGTGCCAGCAGTTTAGTTCCGGGGGGCGGGCGGAGCTCCTACAATGAGCAGTTCTTC.

This clonotype was detected ten times or more. This chain links TRBV20-1 with TRBJ2-1; a weak D match, TRBD2 (6 bases). The CDR3 totals 16 residues. Germline loops: CDR1 DFQATT, CDR2 SNEGSKA (reference sequence). V was trimmed by 0 bases and J by 3 bases, leaving 15 bases between them. CDR3 sequence: CSARDKGRSGYNEQFF. The CDR3 DNA is TGCAGTGCTAGAGATAAAGGGAGGAGTGGCTACAATGAGCAGTTCTTC.

In this sample, this clonotype turned up many times. V gene TRBV19 combines with J gene TRBJ1-2; D gene uncertain. Germline loops: CDR1 LNHDA, CDR2 SQIVND (reference sequence). V lost 7 bases to trimming and J lost 4 bases, with 19 bases between them. The CDR3 runs to 15 residues. For the CDR3, the DNA is TGTGCCAGTAATGTCGCGGACGCGGGTGTCTATGGCTACACCTTC. This codes for CASNVADAGVYGYTF.

This clonotype was picked up many times. The chain is built from TRBV2 and TRBJ1-2; 8 positions match TRBD1. This CDR3 is 15 amino acids long. V lost 5 bases, J lost 3 bases, and 8 bases stayed unmatched. CDR1 is SNHLY and CDR2 is FYNNEI in the germline V gene. In nucleotides, the CDR3 is TGTGCCAGCAGTTCCGGACAGGGTAATCACTATGGCTACACCTTC. Amino acid sequence: CASSSGQGNHYGYTF.

Turning to this clonotype: A much larger clone is a single base away; this may be a read error. V usage is TRBV6-5 and J usage is TRBJ2-7; a weak D match, TRBD2 (5 bases). Germline CDR1 and CDR2: MNHEY and SVGAGI. CDR3 length: 15 residues. This CDR3 reads CASSEVGAAGYEQHF. DNA for the CDR3: TGTGCCAGCAGTGAAGTAGGCGCGGCGGGCTACGAGCAGCACTTC.

This clonotype was counted only a few times. The chain combines TRBV9 with TRBJ2-4; D is unresolved. The germline CDR1 and CDR2 sequences are SGDLS and YYNGEE. The CDR3 is 13 amino acids. The V end was cut by 0 bases, the J end by 8 bases, with 9 bases between. CDR3 in DNA: TGTGCCAGCAGCGTAGCGGACCTCGACATTCAGTACTTC. It translates to CASSVADLDIQYF.

The chain employs TRBV20-1 and TRBJ1-1, with TRBD1 as a possible D gene (6 bases). The ends were cut back, 5 bases at V and 3 bases at J, with 16 bases in the middle. Germline lookup yields CDR1 DFQATT and CDR2 SNEGSKA (reference sequence). CDR3 length equals 14 residues. The CDR3 region has the DNA TGCAGTGCTTCTGCGGACAGCCTGGACACTGAAGCTTTCTTT. Its protein is CSASADSLDTEAFF.

Ten or more counts support this clonotype. The V and J genes are TRBV19 and TRBJ1-5, with D possibly being TRBD1 (5 bases). Per the germline V gene, CDR1 is LNHDA and CDR2 is SQIVND (reference sequence). The CDR3 loop spans 15 amino acids. The V end lost 0 bases, the J end lost 7 bases, and 13 bases lay between the germline ends. This CDR3 reads CASSIEAGRRQPQHF. CDR3 in DNA: TGTGCCAGTAGTATAGAGGCAGGGAGACGCCAGCCCCAGCATTTT.

In this sample, this clonotype turned up a few times. The CDR3 loop reads CASSLLPQGTLGTQYF. The CDR3 DNA reads as TGTGCCAGCAGTTTACTCCCCCAGGGAACACTAGGGACCCAGTACTTC. The rearrangement joins TRBV28 to TRBJ2-5, with D perhaps matching TRBD1 or TRBD2 (5 bases each). Trimming stripped 2 bases from V and 7 bases from J, with 20 bases between. This CDR3 comprises 16 residues. Germline V gene data show CDR1 as MDHEN and CDR2 as SYDVKM.

This clonotype has at least ten counts. This rearrangement joins TRBV5-8 to TRBJ2-1; D not certain. This CDR3 is 11 amino acids long. Germline CDR1 is SGHTS and CDR2 is YDEGEE. V was cut by 4 bases and J by 6 bases, with 5 bases left in between. DNA of the CDR3: TGTGCCAGCAGCCCCATCAATGAGCAGTTCTTC. As protein: CASSPINEQFF. Looking up the rest from reference TRBV5-8 and TRBJ2-1 gives the full variable domain: EAGVTQSPTHLIKTRGQQATLRCSPISGHTSVYWYQQALGLGLQFLLWYDEGEERNRGNFPPRFSGRQFPNYSSELNVNALELEDSALYLCASSPINEQFFGPGTRLTVL.

To note about this clonotype: The CDR3 end shows no conserved phenylalanine or tryptophan, and so a read error is likely. No DNA is shown, since the ends of the CDR3 on it are uncertain; the CDR3 is the one TCRdb lists. The chain couples TRBV20-1 to TRBJ1-6; the tabulated D call, TRBD1, remains unverified against the DNA. The CDR3 is 9 residues long, counting both termini. Germline V CDR1 and CDR2: DFQATT, SNEGSKA (reference sequence). The CDR3 loop is CSARPPSSS.